The 31 T cell receptor beta chains given below trace back to one sample, sequenced in a study of T cells after yellow fever vaccination. Via MiXCR, TCRdb re-called the 5' RACE reads, giving one row per CDR3 protein. The sample includes roughly 120,000 distinct CDR3 sequences, 8.4% seen only once; the top ten take 25%. The specimen was CD8+ T cells sorted from PBMCs, collected 45 days after the yellow fever booster vaccination. The receptors stem from a man aged 25 to 45 who received the YFV17D yellow fever vaccine.

This clonotype was observed many times. This chain uses TRBV2 with TRBJ2-3, with 11 bases aligning to TRBD2. Germline V gives CDR1 SNHLY, CDR2 FYNNEI. V lost 4 bases, J lost 0 bases, and 21 bases stayed unmatched. The CDR3 covers 22 residues. The DNA for the CDR3 is TGTGCCAGCAGTGCCCCCAAGAATGGGAGACTAGCGGGACAGCCTAGCACAGATACGCAGTATTTT. This encodes CASSAPKNGRLAGQPSTDTQYF.

The chain uses TRBV25-1 and TRBJ2-1, with a possible D match to TRBD2 (5 bases). In germline, CDR1 is MGHDK, CDR2 SYGVNS. This CDR3 spans 13 amino acids. This CDR3 reads CATTQILSGEQFF. The CDR3 DNA is TGTGCTACAACCCAAATTCTAAGCGGTGAGCAGTTCTTC.

This clonotype appeared many times. The V gene is TRBV6-2 or TRBV6-3, the J gene TRBJ2-7, with 9 bases lining up with TRBD2. CDR1 is MNHEY and CDR2 is SVGEGT in the germline V gene. This CDR3 contains 14 residues. Unmatched junction bases numbered 7, after V lost 8 bases and J lost 2 bases. For the CDR3, the DNA is TGTGCCAGCTCCATAGCGGGAGCTACCTACGAGCAGTACTTC. It is translated as CASSIAGATYEQYF.

This clonotype was seen at least ten times. The chain joins TRBV20-1 to TRBJ2-1, with D tentatively TRBD2 (5 bases). The CDR3 totals 14 residues. V was cut by 5 bases and J by 4 bases, with 15 bases left in between. Germline V gene sequence: CDR1 DFQATT, CDR2 SNEGSKA (reference sequence). As DNA, the CDR3 is TGCAGTGCTCGGACTCCCCAAGGTTACAATGAGCAGTTCTTC. Protein sequence: CSARTPQGYNEQFF.

V and J are TRBV19 and TRBJ1-1, with TRBD1 matching 10 bases. The CDR3 length is 16 residues. V was clipped by 7 bases and J by 5 bases; unmatched bases: 13. Germline-derived CDR1 and CDR2 are LNHDA and SQIVND (reference sequence). DNA for the CDR3: TGTGCCAGTACCATCTGGGACAGGGGACGAGGAACTGAAGCTTTCTTT. Translating gives CASTIWDRGRGTEAFF.

This clonotype was found many times. The rearrangement joins TRBV7-2 to TRBJ2-1; 7 bases line up with TRBD2. The CDR3 spans 14 residues. Per the germline V gene, CDR1 is SGHTA and CDR2 is FQGNSA. V lost 10 bases to trimming and J lost 3 bases; unmatched junction nucleotides: 9. In nucleotides, the CDR3 is TGTGCCATATTCTCGGGGAGGGACTACAATGAGCAGTTCTTC. This gives the protein CAIFSGRDYNEQFF.

Many counts were recorded for this clonotype. V and J are TRBV7-8 and TRBJ2-7; no definite D call. Between the trimmed V and J ends, which lost 1 base and 3 bases, there was a span of 4 bases. Germline V lookup: CDR1 SGHVS, CDR2 FQNEAQ. The CDR3 is 12 residues long. The CDR3 sequence is CASSLDFYEQYF. CDR3 nucleotides: TGTGCCAGCAGCTTAGATTTCTACGAGCAGTACTTC.

This clonotype was counted only a few times. The rearrangement links TRBV6-1 to TRBJ2-6; the D is unclear. This CDR3 comprises 15 residues. Germline CDR1 is MNHNS and CDR2 is SASEGT. V lost 6 bases, J lost 4 bases, and 13 bases lay in between. The CDR3 loop is CASSAAAGGANVLTF. In DNA form, the CDR3 reads TGTGCCAGCAGCGCGGCCGCTGGAGGGGCCAACGTCCTGACTTTC.

This clonotype has ten or more counts. The chain couples TRBV4-3 to TRBJ2-1; TRBD2 agrees at 10 bases. CDR1 and CDR2 (germline): LGHNA, YSLEER. The V and J ends lost 3 bases and 5 bases, in that order; junction bases with no gene match: 4. CDR3 size: 15 residues. CDR3 in DNA: TGCGCCAGCAGCCAGGCTAGCGGGAGCGACAATGAGCAGTTCTTC. This translates into CASSQASGSDNEQFF.

This clonotype was detected many times. The J gene is TRBJ2-5, the V gene TRBV5-1; possibly TRBD2 for D (6 bases). V was pared by 6 bases and J by 3 bases, with 12 bases between. The CDR3 runs to 13 residues. CDR1 SGHRS and CDR2 YFSETQ come from the germline V gene. The CDR3 sequence is CASKEGLEETQYF. CDR3 nucleotide sequence: TGCGCCAGCAAGGAGGGTCTGGAAGAGACCCAGTACTTC.

This chain links TRBV14 with TRBJ2-7; no clear D. Germline V gene lookup returns CDR1 SGHDN and CDR2 FVKESK. The CDR3 extends over 12 amino acids. Deletions cut 3 bases from V and 3 bases from J, with 6 bases between. The CDR3 loop is CASSHNLYEQYF. The DNA for the CDR3 is TGTGCCAGCAGCCATAATCTCTACGAGCAGTACTTC.

V is TRBV10-3 and J is TRBJ1-1; D unclear. Trimming cost V 8 bases and J 3 bases, with 13 bases left between them. The germline CDR1 and CDR2 sequences are ENHRY and SYGVKD. The CDR3 extends over 13 amino acids. This CDR3 reads CAIGPSSYTEAFF. The CDR3 region has the DNA TGTGCCATCGGCCCCAGTAGCTACACTGAAGCTTTCTTT.

This clonotype appeared many times. The rearrangement links TRBV4-3 to TRBJ2-1, with D perhaps matching TRBD1 (6 bases). In germline, CDR1 is LGHNA, CDR2 YSLEER. Trimming removed 7 bases at V and 8 bases at J, with 21 bases between. The CDR3 sequence is 15 residues long. CDR3 bases: TGCGCCAGCACCCAGGGGAAGACCCACGTCGATGAGCAGTTCTTC. This translates into CASTQGKTHVDEQFF.

To note about this clonotype: A read error may explain this, as a much larger clone is one base away. It is likely a read error, because the conserved phenylalanine at the end of the CDR3 is missing. DNA of the CDR3: TGCGCCAGCAGTCCTCTAAGGGTATCCTACAATGAGCAGTTCCTC. Its translation: CASSPLRVSYNEQFL. The genes are TRBV4-3 and TRBJ2-1; unclear D gene. The germline gives CDR1 LGHNA, CDR2 YSLEER. The CDR3 runs to 15 residues. Trimming left V 6 bases short and J 1 base short, with 13 bases between.

There are many counts of this clonotype. This sequence joins TRBV4-3 and TRBJ1-1, with D possibly matching TRBD1 (5 bases). Per germline, CDR1 LGHNA and CDR2 YSLEER. V was shortened by 1 base and J by 3 bases, with 15 bases between the two germline ends. CDR3 length equals 16 residues. The CDR3 loop is CASSQVGTWVYTEAFF. The CDR3 DNA reads as TGCGCCAGCAGCCAAGTTGGGACCTGGGTTTACACTGAAGCTTTCTTT.

This clonotype was counted at least ten times. The chain is built from TRBV7-8 and TRBJ2-1; a weak D match, TRBD2 (7 bases). V shed 2 bases and J shed 9 bases, with 11 bases lying between them. This CDR3 contains 13 residues. Germline assignment: CDR1 SGHVS and CDR2 FQNEAQ. CDR3 in amino acids: CASSLRGAGEQFF. In DNA form, the CDR3 reads TGTGCCAGCAGCTTACGGGGGGCTGGTGAGCAGTTCTTC. The full variable domain, completed using reference TRBV7-8 and TRBJ2-1, is GAGVSQSPRYKVAKRGQDVALRCDPISGHVSLFWYQQALGQGPEFLTYFQNEAQLDKSGLPSDRFFAERPEGSVSTLKIQRTQQEDSAVYLCASSLRGAGEQFFGPGTRLTVL.

In nucleotides, the CDR3 is TGTGCCAGCAGTCTGGGGCAGGGGACCTACAATGAGCAGTTCTTC. This codes for CASSLGQGTYNEQFF. The chain employs TRBV11-2 and TRBJ2-1; tentative D call: TRBD1 (6 bases). The CDR3 is 15 amino acids. CDR1 SGHAT and CDR2 FQNNGV come from the germline V gene. The V end was cut by 6 bases, the J end by 2 bases, with 14 bases between.

Comment on this clonotype: This sequence may be a read error, since a much larger clone differs from it by one base. V gene TRBV6-2 or TRBV6-3 combines with J gene TRBJ1-1; possibly TRBD1 for D (6 bases). The V and J ends lost 6 bases and 1 base respectively, with 12 bases between them. This CDR3 has 14 residues. Germline CDR1 and CDR2: MNHEY and SVGEGT. CDR3 DNA: TGTGCCAGCAGGTTCGGACAGACGAACACTGAAGCTTTCTTT. Its translation is CASRFGQTNTEAFF.

This clonotype was detected only a few times. This chain links TRBV7-9 with TRBJ2-1; tentative D call: TRBD2 (6 bases). Looked up from germline, CDR1 is SEHNR and CDR2 is FQNEAQ (reference sequence). The V end lost 0 bases, the J end lost 8 bases, and 17 bases lay between the germline ends. The CDR3 totals 16 residues. The CDR3 here is CASSLAGGPLGYEQFF. The CDR3 DNA follows: TGTGCCAGCAGCTTAGCGGGGGGTCCCCTCGGCTATGAGCAGTTCTTC.

Ten or more counts support this clonotype. CDR3 region: CASSQDWGSYNEQFF. CDR3 nucleotides: TGCGCCAGCAGCCAAGATTGGGGGAGCTACAATGAGCAGTTCTTC. The gene calls are TRBV4-3 and TRBJ2-1; D may correspond to TRBD1 or TRBD2 (5 bases each). Germline CDR1 reads LGHNA; CDR2 reads YSLEER. CDR3 size: 15 residues. Trimming took off 0 bases at V and 3 bases at J, with 9 bases between the two ends.

Many counts were recorded for this clonotype. J is TRBJ2-7 and V is TRBV12-3 or TRBV12-4, with TRBD2 identical over 12 bases. This CDR3 is built from 14 residues. With 7 bases clipped from V and 2 bases from J, the junction kept 3 bases outside the gene matches. CDR3 loop: CASNPSGRAYEQYF. CDR3 DNA: TGTGCCAGCAACCCTAGCGGGAGGGCCTACGAGCAGTACTTC.

This clonotype was counted ten times or more. This chain connects TRBV10-3 to TRBJ1-5, with 9 nucleotides matching TRBD1. This CDR3 is built from 17 residues. Germline CDR1 and CDR2: ENHRY and SYGVKD. Trimming took 2 bases from V and 4 from J; bases not matched to a gene: 9. The chain's CDR3 is CAISEPQPGQGNQPQHF. As DNA, the CDR3 is TGTGCCATCAGTGAGCCCCAACCGGGACAGGGAAATCAGCCCCAGCATTTT.

This chain joins TRBV10-3 and TRBJ2-2; 9 bases are a match to TRBD2. Germline CDR1 is ENHRY and CDR2 is SYGVKD. Trimming cost V 5 bases and J 3 bases; bases outside gene matches: 7. The CDR3 has 16 residues. CDR3: CAISPPSGAHTGELFF. The CDR3 DNA follows: TGTGCCATCAGTCCACCTAGCGGGGCACACACCGGGGAGCTGTTTTTT.

This clonotype was picked up a small number of times. This chain joins TRBV25-1 and TRBJ1-6; 9 bases align to TRBD1. Germline lookup yields CDR1 MGHDK and CDR2 SYGVNS. The CDR3 consists of 16 residues. V shed 1 base, J shed 7 bases, and the junction held 5 bases outside the gene matches. The CDR3 loop is CASSEWGTGRNSPLHF. Written as DNA, the CDR3 is TGTGCCAGCAGTGAATGGGGGACAGGGCGGAATTCACCCCTCCACTTT.

This clonotype was picked up many times. The V call is TRBV12-3 or TRBV12-4, the J call TRBJ2-5; D may be TRBD1 or TRBD2 (5 bases each). The ends were cut back, 6 bases at V and 2 bases at J, with 13 bases in the middle. There are 14 residues in the CDR3. DNA for the CDR3: TGTGCCAGCAGGGGGTGGGGGAGACAAGAGACCCAGTACTTC. It codes for CASRGWGRQETQYF.

In its sample, this clonotype was seen a few times. The chain combines TRBV7-2 with TRBJ2-5; 9 bases are shared with TRBD1. J lost 5 bases, V lost 5 bases, and 12 bases had no gene match. The CDR3 covers 16 residues. From germline, CDR1 is SGHTA and CDR2 FQGNSA. CDR3 bases: TGTGCCAGCAGCCTAACACAGGGGGCGGGGTGGGAGACCCAGTACTTC. Residues: CASSLTQGAGWETQYF.

Only one count was recorded for this clonotype. The chain combines TRBV7-2 with TRBJ2-3, with D unclear. CDR3 length: 12 amino acids. V was cut by 3 bases and J by 12 bases, with 13 bases left in between. Germline CDR1 is SGHTA and CDR2 is FQGNSA. The CDR3 is CASSFDVLTQYF. CDR3 coding DNA: TGTGCCAGCAGCTTTGACGTCTTAACACAGTATTTT.

This clonotype was seen repeatedly, ten times or more. V usage is TRBV2 and J usage is TRBJ2-1; 8 bases map to TRBD2. Germline V gives CDR1 SNHLY, CDR2 FYNNEI. The CDR3 sequence is 14 residues long. Losses at the gene ends were 8 bases for V and 8 bases for J; bases not matched to a gene: 11. CDR3 sequence: CASSLAGTVDEQFF. The CDR3 DNA sequence: TGTGCCAGCTCCTTAGCGGGAACGGTCGATGAGCAGTTCTTC.

The genes are TRBV5-1 and TRBJ2-7; TRBD2 agrees at 9 bases. V lost 1 base to trimming and J lost 6 bases; unmatched junction nucleotides: 11. The germline V gene encodes CDR1 SGHRS and CDR2 YFSETQ. The CDR3 contains 16 residues. In nucleotides, the CDR3 is TGCGCCAGCAGCTTGATCGAGGCGGGAGGGCCTGGCGAGCAGTACTTC. This codes for CASSLIEAGGPGEQYF. Drawing the rest from reference TRBV5-1 and TRBJ2-7, the complete variable domain is KAGVTQTPRYLIKTRGQQVTLSCSPISGHRSVSWYQQTPGQGLQFLFEYFSETQRNKGNFPGRFSGRQFSNSRSEMNVSTLELGDSALYLCASSLIEAGGPGEQYFGPGTRLTVT.

The rearrangement uses TRBV7-9 and TRBJ2-1; D is perhaps TRBD2 (5 bases). Germline CDR1 SEHNR, CDR2 FQNEAQ (reference sequence). Between the trimmed V and J ends, which lost 1 base and 4 bases, there was a span of 11 bases. The CDR3 totals 15 residues. The CDR3 region is CASSLERSIYNEQFF. The CDR3 nucleotides are TGTGCCAGCAGCTTAGAGCGGTCCATATACAATGAGCAGTTCTTC. The whole variable domain, filled in from reference TRBV7-9 and TRBJ2-1, reads DTGVSQNPRHKITKRGQNVTFRCDPISEHNRLYWYRQTLGQGPEFLTYFQNEAQLEKSRLLSDRFSAERPKGSFSTLEIQRTEQGDSAMYLCASSLERSIYNEQFFGPGTRLTVL.

This rearrangement joins TRBV12-3 or TRBV12-4 to TRBJ2-7; 14 nucleotides agree with TRBD2. The V gene end was trimmed by 5 bases and the J gene end by 5 bases; junction bases not matched to a gene: 11. The CDR3 runs 17 residues. The CDR3 DNA is TGTGCCAGCAGTAGGTTCCTACCGGGACTAGCGGGGGACGAGCAGTACTTC. Encoded protein: CASSRFLPGLAGDEQYF.